This T cell receptor beta chain was sequenced in a study of shared clonotypes between healthy human individuals. General study results and limits: Shared clonotypes across all four donors exceeded non-shared ones in generation probability. Researchers found naive subsets generally carried larger estimated richness than memory subsets.

Concerning this clone: The target antigen is unknown.

Produced via immunoSEQ multiplex PCR; TCRdb's table is partial and in-frame only. The data show around 690,000 clones, 90% seen once. Deletions cut 6 bases from V and 10 bases from J, with 16 bases between. From germline, CDR1 is MNHEY and CDR2 SMNVEV (reference sequence). This CDR3 spans 14 amino acids. Sequences were obtained from memory CD8+ T cells from PBMCs. Sample subset: CD45RO+ cells pooled with CCR7-negative TemRA cells. The gene calls are TRBV27 and TRBJ1-6, with no clear D. This clonotype originated in a man aged 18 to 35 in good health. Some clones in this sample may be carry-over from other donors' samples. In DNA, the CDR3 is TGTGCCAGCAGCTGGGCGGGGTCCGGCTCACCCCTCCACTTT. Its protein is CASSWAGSGSPLHF.